This TCR beta chain was captured in a study of Ad26.COV2.S vaccination and SARS-CoV-2 variants. The overall study: The donor participated in the COV1001 trial, in its Ad26.COV2.S arm.

Treatment in this sample: roughly 18 received Ad26.COV2.S at low or high dose, single or two shots; about 5 received placebo; per-sample allocation not given. After the first vaccine or placebo injection, samples were drawn on day 63. As its vector, the vaccine had Ad26, which expressed Wuhan-strain SARS-CoV-2 spike. The CDR3 runs 15 residues. Deletions cut 5 bases from V and 0 bases from J, with 12 bases between. Germline assignment: CDR1 MDHEN and CDR2 SYDVKM. Clones were read by immunoSEQ multiplex PCR, and TCRdb kept only the in-frame ones, dropping some. Of 440,000 or so clones in the sample, around 91% were seen once. To note about this clone: Its target is not known.

Notes on the study in general: People who got the vaccine had more spike-specific TCR breadth than people who got placebo.

The gene calls are TRBV28 and TRBJ2-3, with D possibly TRBD2 on 6 matching bases. This clonotype originated in a person between 18 and 65 years old who received the Ad26.COV2.S COVID-19 vaccine or a placebo. The sequencing used peripheral blood, collected in a trial of Ad26.COV2.S vaccine versus placebo. The CDR3 reads CASSNEGLSTDTQYF. CDR3 sequence (DNA): TGTGCCAGCAGTAACGAGGGACTCAGCACAGATACGCAGTATTTT.